This TCR beta chain was sequenced for a study of control samples from healthy donors and cancer patients. V was trimmed by 0 bases and J by 0 bases, leaving 5 bases between them. The CDR3 sequence is 14 residues long. Germline V gives CDR1 WSHSY, CDR2 SAAADI. The method was immunoSEQ multiplex PCR; TCRdb's version includes in-frame clones alone and lacks a portion of them. Among around 230,000 clones listed, roughly 94% were seen once. This receptor was obtained from a man aged 50 to 60 in good health. This rearrangement joins TRBV10-2 to TRBJ1-2, with no clear D. The source material was blood. In DNA, the CDR3 is TGCGCCAGCAGTGAGTCCCGGGCTAACTATGGCTACACCTTC. It translates to CASSESRANYGYTF.